Only one count was recorded for the clone carrying this TCR beta chain. The Seattle patients joined while their infection was active and were tracked longitudinally afterward. This sample stems from a study of blood T cell repertoires in COVID-19. Study information: Samples representing acute and convalescent COVID-19 were sourced from the United States, Italy and Spain.

How the authors handled the data: Amplified reference gene primers provided the basis for estimating nucleated cell counts. Generated by immunoSEQ multiplex PCR, the TCRdb table keeps only in-frame clones and is missing some. V, J and clone size reflect that table, while D and trimming were determined from the DNA. This table has approximately 330,000 clones, around 89% appearing once. The TCR originated in a woman aged 40 to 55 with COVID-19, enrolled during active disease. The specimen was peripheral blood.

CDR3 in DNA: TGCGCCAGCAGCTCACTCACCCCCAGGAAAATCGCCTCCTACGAGCAGTACTTC. This encodes CASSSLTPRKIASYEQYF. This chain connects TRBV4-1 to TRBJ2-7; D unclear. Trimming shortened V by 5 bases and J by 0 bases, and 23 bases separated the two germline ends. The CDR3 is 18 amino acids. Germline V gene lookup returns CDR1 MGHRA and CDR2 YSYEKL.